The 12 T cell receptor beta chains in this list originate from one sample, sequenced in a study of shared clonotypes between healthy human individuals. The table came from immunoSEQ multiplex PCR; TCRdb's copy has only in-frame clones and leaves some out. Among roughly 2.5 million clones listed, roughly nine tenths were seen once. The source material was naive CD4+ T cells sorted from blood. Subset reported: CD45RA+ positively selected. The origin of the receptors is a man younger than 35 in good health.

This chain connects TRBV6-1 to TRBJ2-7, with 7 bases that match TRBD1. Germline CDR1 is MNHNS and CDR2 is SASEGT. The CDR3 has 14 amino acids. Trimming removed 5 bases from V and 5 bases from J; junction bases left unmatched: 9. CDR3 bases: TGTGCCAGCAGTACACACGACAGGGTGGACGAGCAGTACTTC. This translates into CASSTHDRVDEQYF.

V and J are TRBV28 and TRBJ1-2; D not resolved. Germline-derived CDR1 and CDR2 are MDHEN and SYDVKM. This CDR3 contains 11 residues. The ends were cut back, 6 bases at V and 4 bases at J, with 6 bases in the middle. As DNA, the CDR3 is TGTGCCAGCAGCCAGATCTATGGCTACACCTTC. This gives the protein CASSQIYGYTF.

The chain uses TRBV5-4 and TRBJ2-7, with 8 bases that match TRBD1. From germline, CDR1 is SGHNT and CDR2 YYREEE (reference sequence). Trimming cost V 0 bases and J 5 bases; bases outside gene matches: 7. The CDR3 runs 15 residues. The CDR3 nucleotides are TGTGCCAGCAGCTTGGCGGGACAGGCTGCGGACGAGCAGTACTTC. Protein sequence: CASSLAGQAADEQYF.

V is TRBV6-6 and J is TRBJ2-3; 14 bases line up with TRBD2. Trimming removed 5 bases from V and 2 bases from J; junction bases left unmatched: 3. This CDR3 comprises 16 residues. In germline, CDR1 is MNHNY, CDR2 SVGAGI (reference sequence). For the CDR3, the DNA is TGTGCCAGCAGTCCGGGACTAGCGGGGGACACAGATACGCAGTATTTT. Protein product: CASSPGLAGDTDTQYF.

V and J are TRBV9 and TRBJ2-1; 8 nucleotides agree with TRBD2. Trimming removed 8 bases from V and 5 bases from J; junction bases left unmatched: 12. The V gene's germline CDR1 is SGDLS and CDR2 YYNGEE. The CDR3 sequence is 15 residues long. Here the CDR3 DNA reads TGTGCCAGTAAACGGAGGGCGGGAGGCCACAATGAGCAGTTCTTC. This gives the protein CASKRRAGGHNEQFF.

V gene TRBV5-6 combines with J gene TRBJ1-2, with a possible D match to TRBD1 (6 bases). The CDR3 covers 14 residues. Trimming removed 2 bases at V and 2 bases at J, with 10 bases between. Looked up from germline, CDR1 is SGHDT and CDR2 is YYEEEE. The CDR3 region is CASSFYGQNYGYTF. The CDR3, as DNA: TGTGCCAGCAGCTTTTACGGACAGAACTATGGCTACACCTTC.

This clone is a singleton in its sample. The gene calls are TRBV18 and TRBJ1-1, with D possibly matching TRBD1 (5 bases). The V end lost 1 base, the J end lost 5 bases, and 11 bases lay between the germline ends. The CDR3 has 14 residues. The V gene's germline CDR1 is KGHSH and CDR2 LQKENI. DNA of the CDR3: TGTGCCAGCTCACCACAGTATAAGGGGACTGAAGCTTTCTTT. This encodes CASSPQYKGTEAFF. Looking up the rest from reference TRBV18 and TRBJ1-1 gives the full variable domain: NAGVMQNPRHLVRRRGQEARLRCSPMKGHSHVYWYRQLPEEGLKFMVYLQKENIIDESGMPKERFSAEFPKEGPSILRIQQVVRGDSAAYFCASSPQYKGTEAFFGQGTRLTVV.

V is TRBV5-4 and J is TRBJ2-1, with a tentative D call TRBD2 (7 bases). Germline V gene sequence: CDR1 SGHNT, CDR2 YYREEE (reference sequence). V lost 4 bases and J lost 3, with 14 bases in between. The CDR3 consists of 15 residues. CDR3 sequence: CASSGGGSHYNEQFF. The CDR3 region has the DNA TGTGCCAGCAGCGGGGGCGGGAGCCACTACAATGAGCAGTTCTTC.

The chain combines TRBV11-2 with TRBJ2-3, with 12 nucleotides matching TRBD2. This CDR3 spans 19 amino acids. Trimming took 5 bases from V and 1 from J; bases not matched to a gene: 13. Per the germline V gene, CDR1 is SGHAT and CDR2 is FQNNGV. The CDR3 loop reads CASSTPGASGRVGTDTQYF. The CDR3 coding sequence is TGTGCCAGCAGCACTCCGGGGGCTAGCGGGAGGGTGGGCACAGATACGCAGTATTTT.

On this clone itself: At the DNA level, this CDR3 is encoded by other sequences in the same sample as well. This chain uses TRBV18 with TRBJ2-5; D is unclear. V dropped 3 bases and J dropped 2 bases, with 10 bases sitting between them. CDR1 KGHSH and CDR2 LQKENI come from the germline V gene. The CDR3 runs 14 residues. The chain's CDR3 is CASSPLARQETQYF. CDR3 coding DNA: TGTGCCAGCTCACCGCTTGCCAGACAAGAGACCCAGTACTTC.

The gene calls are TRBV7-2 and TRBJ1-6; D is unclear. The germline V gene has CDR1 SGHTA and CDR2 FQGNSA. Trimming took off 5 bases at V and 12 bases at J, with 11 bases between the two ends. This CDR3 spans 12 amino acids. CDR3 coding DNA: TGTGCCAGCAGCCCCTGGGGAGGACCCCTCCACTTT. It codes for CASSPWGGPLHF. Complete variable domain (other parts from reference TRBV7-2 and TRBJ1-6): GAGVSQSPSNKVTEKGKDVELRCDPISGHTALYWYRQSLGQGLEFLIYFQGNSAPDKSGLPSDRFSAERTGGSVSTLTIQRTQQEDSAVYLCASSPWGGPLHFGNGTRLTVT.

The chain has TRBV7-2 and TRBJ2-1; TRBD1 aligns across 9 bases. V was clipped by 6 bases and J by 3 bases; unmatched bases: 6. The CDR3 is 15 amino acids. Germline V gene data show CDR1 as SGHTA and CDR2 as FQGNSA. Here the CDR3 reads CASRVTGGLYNEQFF. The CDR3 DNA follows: TGTGCCAGCAGAGTAACAGGGGGCCTCTACAATGAGCAGTTCTTC.